This passage covers 20 T cell receptor beta chains from one sample sequenced in a study of T cell responses to AZD1222 COVID-19 vaccine. TCRdb's copy holds only in-frame clones and misses some; the assay was immunoSEQ multiplex PCR. The sample consists of 100,000 or so clones, around 87% of them appearing once. The specimen comprised peripheral blood, sampled on day 0 of MenACWY control vaccination. Receptor source: an adult in good health.

The chain recombines TRBV7-2 with TRBJ2-3, with 8 bases aligning to TRBD2. CDR1 SGHTA and CDR2 FQGNSA come from the germline V gene. V trimming: 5 bases; J trimming: 6 bases; junction bases outside the gene matches: 10. The CDR3 has 15 amino acids. CDR3: CASSLTGGALDTQYF. The CDR3 bases are TGTGCCAGCAGCCTCACGGGGGGGGCGTTGGATACGCAGTATTTT.

J is TRBJ2-7 and V is TRBV27, with 9 bases matching TRBD1. From germline, CDR1 is MNHEY and CDR2 SMNVEV (reference sequence). The ends lost 6 bases at V and 7 bases at J; junction bases unmatched: 4. The CDR3 consists of 12 residues. CDR3 amino acids: CASRDRGKEQYF. The CDR3 nucleotides read TGTGCCAGCAGGGACAGGGGCAAAGAGCAGTACTTC.

CDR3 in DNA: TGTGCCAGCAGCCTGGGCAGACACTACGAGCAGTACTTC. Its protein product is CASSLGRHYEQYF. V is TRBV7-2 and J is TRBJ2-7, with D uncertain. Germline V gene data show CDR1 as SGHTA and CDR2 as FQGNSA. The CDR3 runs to 13 residues. Trimming took 5 bases from V and 3 from J, leaving 11 bases between them.

This clone was observed a handful of times. DNA of the CDR3: TGCGCCAGCAGCTTGGGACAGGGTAGCAATCAGCCCCAGCATTTT. Translating it yields CASSLGQGSNQPQHF. This chain uses TRBV5-1 with TRBJ1-5; 7 bases match TRBD1. CDR3 length: 15 amino acids. Germline V gives CDR1 SGHRS, CDR2 YFSETQ. The V and J ends lost 0 bases and 0 bases, in that order; junction bases with no gene match: 0.

This chain joins TRBV28 and TRBJ2-7; 8 bases fit TRBD1. The V gene's germline CDR1 is MDHEN and CDR2 SYDVKM. J lost 3 bases, V lost 5 bases, and 18 bases had no gene match. The CDR3 contains 18 residues. CDR3 amino acids: CASSLFLYPGQVIYEQYF. CDR3 DNA: TGTGCCAGCAGTCTTTTCCTATACCCGGGACAGGTCATCTACGAGCAGTACTTC.

This clone showed up just once. V usage is TRBV28 and J usage is TRBJ1-5, with TRBD1 matching 10 bases. The germline V gene has CDR1 MDHEN and CDR2 SYDVKM. CDR3 length: 16 amino acids. The V and J ends lost 5 bases and 5 bases, in that order; junction bases with no gene match: 9. CDR3 in DNA: TGTGCCAGCAGTCCCCTCCCCGGGACAGGGGATCAGCCCCAGCATTTT. Its protein is CASSPLPGTGDQPQHF.

This CDR3 is CASSYWENTGELFF. In DNA form, the CDR3 reads TGTGCCAGCAGTTACTGGGAGAACACCGGGGAGCTGTTTTTT. The rearrangement uses TRBV27 and TRBJ2-2; D remains ambiguous. Deletions cut 4 bases from V and 1 base from J, with 7 bases between. The CDR3 is made up of 14 amino acids. In germline, CDR1 is MNHEY, CDR2 SMNVEV (reference sequence).

This clone was seen only once. The genes are TRBV24-1 and TRBJ2-1; D is uncertain. V lost 0 bases and J lost 2, with 7 bases in between. The germline V gene encodes CDR1 KGHDR and CDR2 SFDVKD. This CDR3 comprises 15 residues. The CDR3 loop reads CATSDLGPTYNEQFF. The CDR3 DNA reads TGTGCCACCAGTGATTTGGGGCCTACCTACAATGAGCAGTTCTTC.

V usage is TRBV3-1 (or the pseudogene TRBV3-2) and J usage is TRBJ2-3; 8 bases fit TRBD1. CDR1 is LGHDT, CDR2 YNNKEL, per germline (reference sequence). Trimming cost V 4 bases and J 5 bases; bases outside gene matches: 8. This CDR3 comprises 15 residues. Written as DNA, the CDR3 is TGTGCCAGCAGCCCCGGCCAGGGGGCAGGAGATACGCAGTATTTT. Encoded protein: CASSPGQGAGDTQYF.

V is TRBV15 and J is TRBJ2-3, with 8 bases matching TRBD2. The CDR3 has 16 amino acids. With 0 bases clipped from V and 2 bases from J, the junction kept 4 bases outside the gene matches. Germline V gene data show CDR1 as LNHNV and CDR2 as YYDKDF (reference sequence). The CDR3 coding sequence is TGTGCCACCAGCAGAGATGCTAGCGGGTTCACAGATACGCAGTATTTT. Protein sequence: CATSRDASGFTDTQYF.

V usage is TRBV4-1 and J usage is TRBJ1-5, with a weak D call TRBD1 (5 bases). The CDR3 is 15 residues long. V was shortened by 2 bases and J by 6 bases, with 14 bases between the two germline ends. Germline CDR1 MGHRA, CDR2 YSYEKL. The CDR3 protein is CASSQRYGGGQPQHF. CDR3 nucleotide sequence: TGCGCCAGCAGCCAAAGATATGGGGGGGGTCAGCCCCAGCATTTT.

This rearrangement joins TRBV27 to TRBJ2-1; 9 nucleotides line up with TRBD2. With V trimmed by 3 bases and J by 8 bases, 8 bases remained unmatched. The germline gives CDR1 MNHEY, CDR2 SMNVEV (reference sequence). This CDR3 comprises 15 residues. CDR3 sequence (DNA): TGTGCCAGCAGTTTCGGCGGGGGGGCAATATATGAGCAGTTCTTC. Protein sequence: CASSFGGGAIYEQFF.

This clone was observed a handful of times. The V gene is TRBV28, the J gene TRBJ2-4; TRBD2 might be the D (5 bases). Germline V gene data show CDR1 as MDHEN and CDR2 as SYDVKM. This CDR3 is 12 amino acids long. Trimming removed 3 bases from V and 7 bases from J, with 7 bases in between. DNA of the CDR3: TGTGCCAGCAGTTTCCCGGGGAACATTCAGTACTTC. It specifies CASSFPGNIQYF.

The V and J genes are TRBV19 and TRBJ2-1; 7 bases align to TRBD2. With V trimmed by 10 bases and J by 5 bases, 14 bases remained unmatched. The CDR3 is 15 amino acids. Germline assignment: CDR1 LNHDA and CDR2 SQIVND (reference sequence). CDR3 loop: CATSPPGLRNNEQFF. The DNA of the CDR3 is TGTGCCACCTCGCCGCCGGGACTACGAAACAATGAGCAGTTCTTC.

The chain joins TRBV19 to TRBJ1-6; TRBD1 aligns across 8 bases. This CDR3 comprises 14 residues. Per the germline V gene, CDR1 is LNHDA and CDR2 is SQIVND (reference sequence). After removal of 9 bases from V and 9 bases from J, the junction contained 10 bases not matched to a gene. The CDR3 here is CASRQGQEGSPLHF. CDR3 sequence (DNA): TGTGCCAGCAGACAGGGGCAAGAGGGTTCACCCCTCCACTTT.

V is TRBV4-1 and J is TRBJ1-4; 7 bases align to TRBD1. J was trimmed by 4 bases and V by 3 bases; bases with no gene match: 8. The V gene's germline CDR1 is MGHRA and CDR2 YSYEKL. This CDR3 contains 16 residues. CDR3: CASSQGTALGNEKLFF. The CDR3, as DNA: TGCGCCAGCAGCCAGGGGACAGCCCTGGGTAATGAAAAACTGTTTTTT.

The V gene is TRBV19, the J gene TRBJ1-1; weak D call: TRBD1 (6 bases). The germline V and J ends were trimmed by 9 bases and 0 bases, with 8 bases remaining between them. CDR1 and CDR2 from the germline V gene are LNHDA and SQIVND (reference sequence). The CDR3 contains 12 residues. The CDR3 DNA follows: TGTGCCAGCGGGGGCATGAACACTGAAGCTTTCTTT. Translated, it gives CASGGMNTEAFF.

This clone was counted a single time. The genes are TRBV18 and TRBJ1-5; D call uncertain. V was trimmed by 2 bases and J by 3 bases, leaving 8 bases between them. Germline-derived CDR1 and CDR2 are KGHSH and LQKENI. This CDR3 has 14 residues. CDR3 protein: CASSPGDSNQPQHF. The CDR3, as DNA: TGTGCCAGCTCACCAGGGGATTCCAATCAGCCCCAGCATTTT.

This clone was seen a few times. This sequence joins TRBV7-2 and TRBJ1-6; TRBD1 is a possible D gene (6 bases). The germline V gene has CDR1 SGHTA and CDR2 FQGNSA. V gave up 4 bases and J gave up 13 bases, with 14 bases separating them. This CDR3 comprises 13 residues. The DNA of the CDR3 is TGTGCCAGCAGCTCGGACAGTATGCTGCCCCTCCACTTT. Amino acid sequence: CASSSDSMLPLHF.

This clone was found once. This chain uses TRBV29-1 with TRBJ2-1; 12 bases agree with TRBD2. Trimming removed 6 bases from V and 7 bases from J; junction bases left unmatched: 13. Per the germline V gene, CDR1 is SQVTM and CDR2 is ANQGSEA. There are 16 residues in the CDR3. CDR3 nucleotide sequence: TGCAGCGTGGCCGGGACTAGCGGGCACCCCTCGAATGAGCAGTTCTTC. Amino acids: CSVAGTSGHPSNEQFF.